This TCR beta chain came from a study of T cells in Graves' hyperthyroidism and ophthalmopathy. The length of the CDR3 is 15 residues. The germline CDR1 and CDR2 sequences are MDHEN and SYDVKM. Deletions cut 5 bases from V and 1 base from J, with 14 bases between. TCR beta CDR3 regions were amplified from RNA. An initial round of RT-PCR targeting the TCR CDR3 relied on the HTBI primer set. TCRdb ran MiXCR on the multiplex PCR reads and lists one entry per CDR3 protein. The table records fewer than 650,000 distinct CDR3 sequences, 14% of them present only once. The TCR comes from a woman between 40 and 55 years old with Graves' hyperthyroidism. The chain recombines TRBV28 with TRBJ2-5; perhaps TRBD1 as D (5 bases). Sequenced: blood. CDR3 nucleotide sequence: TGTGCCAGCAGTATCCAAGGGGCCCGCCAAGAGACCCAGTACTTC. Translating it yields CASSIQGARQETQYF.